One T cell receptor (beta chain) is described in this entry. Its antigen remains unknown. CDR3 length: 14 amino acids. The junction had 7 bases not matched to a gene; V was cut back by 7 bases and J by 5 bases. CDR1 is LNHDA and CDR2 is SQIVND in the germline V gene (reference sequence). Clones were read by immunoSEQ multiplex PCR, and TCRdb kept only the in-frame ones, dropping some. The table lists 93,000 or so clones, 80% to 90% of them singletons. This entry comes from a study of T cell clones after liver transplantation. Study-level information: Immunosuppression withdrawal was tried within 2 years after liver transplantation in this trial. Timepoints were pre-transplant, pre-withdrawal, and after withdrawal was completed or failed.

Study results and limitations: These preliminary findings come from unstandardized post-transplant sampling times. A significant post-transplant drop in circulating graft-donor-reactive CD4 TCRbeta sequences occurred in most of the 8 subjects.

Sequenced material: CD4+ T cells from blood, taken approximately 4 years after liver transplant. This chain connects TRBV19 to TRBJ2-2; 7 bases align to TRBD1. The receptor was isolated from a human patient who received a liver transplant. Part of the T cell pool may stem from the graft donor. DNA of the CDR3: TGTGCCAGTACCGGGACAGTACTAACCGGGGAGCTGTTTTTT. As protein: CASTGTVLTGELFF.